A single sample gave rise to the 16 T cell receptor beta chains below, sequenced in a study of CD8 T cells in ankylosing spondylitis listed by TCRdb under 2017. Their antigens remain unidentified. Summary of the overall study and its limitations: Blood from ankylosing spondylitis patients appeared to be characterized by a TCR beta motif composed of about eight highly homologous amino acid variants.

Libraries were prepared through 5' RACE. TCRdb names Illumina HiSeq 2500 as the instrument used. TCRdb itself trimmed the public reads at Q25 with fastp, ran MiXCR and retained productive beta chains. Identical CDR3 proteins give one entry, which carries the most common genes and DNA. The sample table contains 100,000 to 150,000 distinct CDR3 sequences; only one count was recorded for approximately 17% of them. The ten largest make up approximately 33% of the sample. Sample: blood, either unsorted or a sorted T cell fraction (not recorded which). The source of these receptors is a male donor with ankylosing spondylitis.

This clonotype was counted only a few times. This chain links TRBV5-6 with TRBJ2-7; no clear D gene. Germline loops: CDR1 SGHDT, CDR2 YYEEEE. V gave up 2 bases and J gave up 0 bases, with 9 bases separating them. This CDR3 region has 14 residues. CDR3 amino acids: CASSFTVSSYEQYF. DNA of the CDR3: TGTGCCAGCAGCTTCACGGTGAGCTCCTACGAGCAGTACTTC. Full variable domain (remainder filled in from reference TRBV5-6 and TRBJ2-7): DAGVTQSPTHLIKTRGQQVTLRCSPKSGHDTVSWYQQALGQGPQFIFQYYEEEERQRGNFPDRFSGHQFPNYSSELNVNALLLGDSALYLCASSFTVSSYEQYFGPGTRLTVT.

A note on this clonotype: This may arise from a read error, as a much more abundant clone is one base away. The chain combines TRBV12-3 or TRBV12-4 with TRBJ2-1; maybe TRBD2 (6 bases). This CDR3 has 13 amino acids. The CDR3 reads CGSSRTMIDEQFF. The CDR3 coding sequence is TGTGGCAGCAGCCGGACTATGATCGATGAGCAGTTCTTC.

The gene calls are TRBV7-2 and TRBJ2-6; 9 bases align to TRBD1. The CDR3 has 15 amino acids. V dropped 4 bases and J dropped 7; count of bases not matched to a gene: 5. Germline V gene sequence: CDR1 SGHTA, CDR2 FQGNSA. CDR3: CASSWTGVDANVLTF. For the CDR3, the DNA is TGTGCCAGCAGCTGGACAGGGGTAGACGCCAACGTCCTGACTTTC.

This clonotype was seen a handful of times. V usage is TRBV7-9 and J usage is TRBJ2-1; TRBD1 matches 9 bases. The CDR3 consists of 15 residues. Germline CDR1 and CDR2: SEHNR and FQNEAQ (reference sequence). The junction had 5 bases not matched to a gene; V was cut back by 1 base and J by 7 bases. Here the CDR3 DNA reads TGTGCCAGCAGCTTAGTAAACAGGGGGCAGAATGAGCAGTTCTTC. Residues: CASSLVNRGQNEQFF.

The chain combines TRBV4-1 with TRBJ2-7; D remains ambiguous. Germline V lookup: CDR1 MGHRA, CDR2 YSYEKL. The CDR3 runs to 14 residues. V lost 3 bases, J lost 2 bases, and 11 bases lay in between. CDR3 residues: CASSHVSETYEQYF. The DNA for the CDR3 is TGCGCCAGCAGCCATGTCAGCGAAACCTACGAGCAGTACTTC.

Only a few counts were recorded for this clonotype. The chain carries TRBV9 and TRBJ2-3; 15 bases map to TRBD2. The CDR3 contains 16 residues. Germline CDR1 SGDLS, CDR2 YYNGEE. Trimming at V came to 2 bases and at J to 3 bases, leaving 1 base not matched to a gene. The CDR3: CASSVGLAGGTDTQYF. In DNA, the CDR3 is TGTGCCAGCAGCGTCGGACTAGCGGGGGGGACAGATACGCAGTATTTT.

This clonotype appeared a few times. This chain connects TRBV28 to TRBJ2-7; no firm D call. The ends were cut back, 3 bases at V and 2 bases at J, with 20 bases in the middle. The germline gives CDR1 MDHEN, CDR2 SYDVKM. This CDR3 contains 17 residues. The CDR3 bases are TGTGCCAGCAGTTTGAACCGGAACTGGCTCCTCCCCTACGAGCAGTACTTC. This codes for CASSLNRNWLLPYEQYF.

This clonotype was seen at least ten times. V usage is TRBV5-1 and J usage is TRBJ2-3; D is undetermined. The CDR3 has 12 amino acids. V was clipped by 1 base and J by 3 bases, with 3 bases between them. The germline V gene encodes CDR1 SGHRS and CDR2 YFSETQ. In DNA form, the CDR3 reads TGCGCCAGCAGCTTGACGACAGATACGCAGTATTTT. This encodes CASSLTTDTQYF.

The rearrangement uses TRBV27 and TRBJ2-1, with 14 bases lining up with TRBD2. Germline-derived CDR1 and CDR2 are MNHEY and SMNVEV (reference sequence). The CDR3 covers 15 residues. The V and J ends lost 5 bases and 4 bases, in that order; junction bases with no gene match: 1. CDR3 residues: CASSRTSGRYNEQFF. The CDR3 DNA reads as TGTGCCAGCAGTCGGACTAGCGGGAGGTACAATGAGCAGTTCTTC.

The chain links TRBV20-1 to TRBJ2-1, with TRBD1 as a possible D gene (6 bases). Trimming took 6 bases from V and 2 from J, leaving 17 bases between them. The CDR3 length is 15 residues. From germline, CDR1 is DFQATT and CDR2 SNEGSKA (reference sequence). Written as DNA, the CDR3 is TGCAGTGCAAATACGGCCGGGACACCCTACAATGAGCAGTTCTTC. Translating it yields CSANTAGTPYNEQFF.

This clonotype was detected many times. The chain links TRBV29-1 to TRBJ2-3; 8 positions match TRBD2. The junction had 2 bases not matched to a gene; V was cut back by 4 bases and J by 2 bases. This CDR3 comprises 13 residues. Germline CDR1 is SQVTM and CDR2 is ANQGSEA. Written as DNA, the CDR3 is TGCAGCGTTGGAGCGGGGGCCACAGATACGCAGTATTTT. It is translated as CSVGAGATDTQYF.

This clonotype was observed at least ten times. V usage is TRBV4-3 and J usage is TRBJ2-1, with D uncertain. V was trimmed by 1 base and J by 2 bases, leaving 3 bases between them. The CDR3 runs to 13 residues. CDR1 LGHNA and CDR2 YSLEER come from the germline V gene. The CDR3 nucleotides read TGCGCCAGCAGCCAAGTGACCTACAATGAGCAGTTCTTC. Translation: CASSQVTYNEQFF.

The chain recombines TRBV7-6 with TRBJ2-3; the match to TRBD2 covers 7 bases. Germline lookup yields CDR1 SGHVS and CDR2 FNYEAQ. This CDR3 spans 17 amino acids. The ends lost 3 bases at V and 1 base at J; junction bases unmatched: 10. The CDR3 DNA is TGTGCCAGCAGCTTTGGTTGGCGGGAGTCCGGCACAGATACGCAGTATTTT. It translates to CASSFGWRESGTDTQYF.

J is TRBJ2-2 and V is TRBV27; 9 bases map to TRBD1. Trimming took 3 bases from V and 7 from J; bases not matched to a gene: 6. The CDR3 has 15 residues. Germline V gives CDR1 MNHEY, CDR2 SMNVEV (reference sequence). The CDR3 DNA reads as TGTGCCAGCAGTTTGGACAGGGGATGGAACGGGGAGCTGTTTTTT. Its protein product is CASSLDRGWNGELFF.

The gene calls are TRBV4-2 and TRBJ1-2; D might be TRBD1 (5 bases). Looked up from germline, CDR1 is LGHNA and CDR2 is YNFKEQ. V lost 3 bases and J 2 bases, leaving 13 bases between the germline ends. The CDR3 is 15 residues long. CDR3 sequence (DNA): TGTGCCAGCAGCCAGAGGGGTGTCCTCAACTATGGCTACACCTTC. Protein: CASSQRGVLNYGYTF.

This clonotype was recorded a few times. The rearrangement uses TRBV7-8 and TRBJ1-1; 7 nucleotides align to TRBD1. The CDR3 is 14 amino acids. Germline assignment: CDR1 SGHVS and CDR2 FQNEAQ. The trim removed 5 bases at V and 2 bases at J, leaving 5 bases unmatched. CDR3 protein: CASSKQGSNTEAFF. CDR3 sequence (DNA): TGTGCCAGCAGCAAACAGGGGTCTAACACTGAAGCTTTCTTT.